The T cell receptor beta chain described here comes from a study of technical replicates of blood from a few donors. The protocol was immunoSEQ multiplex PCR, while the TCRdb copy is restricted to in-frame clones and leaves out a portion. The profile covers some 80,000 clones, with 90% to 97% appearing a single time and under 0.4% taken by the ten largest. This CDR3 contains 14 residues. The germline V gene encodes CDR1 SGHRS and CDR2 YFSETQ. Trimming shortened V by 6 bases and J by 4 bases, and 16 bases separated the two germline ends. The chain combines TRBV5-1 with TRBJ2-5; D possibly corresponds to TRBD1 (6 bases). Material: T cells isolated from PBMCs. The TCR was taken from a human donor in good health. The CDR3 protein is CASTKTGIPETQYF. The CDR3 DNA reads as TGCGCCAGCACCAAAACAGGGATCCCAGAGACCCAGTACTTC.